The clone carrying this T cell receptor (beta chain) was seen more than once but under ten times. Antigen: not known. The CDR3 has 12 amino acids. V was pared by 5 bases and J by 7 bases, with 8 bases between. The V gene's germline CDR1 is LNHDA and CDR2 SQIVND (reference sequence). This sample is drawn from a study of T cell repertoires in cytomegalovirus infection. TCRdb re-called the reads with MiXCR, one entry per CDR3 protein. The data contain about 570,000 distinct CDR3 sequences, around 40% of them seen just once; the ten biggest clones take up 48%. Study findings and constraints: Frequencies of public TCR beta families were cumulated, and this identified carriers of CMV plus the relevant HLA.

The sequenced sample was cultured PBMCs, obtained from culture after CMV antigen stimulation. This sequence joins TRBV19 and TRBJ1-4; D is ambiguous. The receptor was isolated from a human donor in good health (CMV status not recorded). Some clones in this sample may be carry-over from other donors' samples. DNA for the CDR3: TGTGCCAGTAGTGCGGGAGGTGAAAAACTGTTTTTT. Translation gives CASSAGGEKLFF.